The clone carrying this T cell receptor beta chain was observed a handful of times. Its antigen is not identified. This may arise from a read error, as a much more abundant clone is one base away. This sample was taken from a study of blood T cells in healthy people across ages. Whole-study results and caveats: A strong correlation was found between TCR beta diversity and the percentage of naive T cells.

The CDR3 covers 11 residues. V was cut by 2 bases and J by 7 bases, with 6 bases left in between. Per the germline V gene, CDR1 is LGHNA and CDR2 is YNFKEQ. The second PCR ran roughly 7 to 12 cycles with a sample-barcoded 5' primer and J-beta primers. Through a template-switch adaptor with 12 random nucleotides, each cDNA molecule received a tag. TCRdb recomputed calls from the 5' RACE reads with MiXCR, one row per CDR3 protein. This sample yields roughly 800,000 distinct CDR3 sequences, of which roughly 50% are seen a single time; 20% to 25% belongs to the top ten. The receptor was isolated from a man younger than 45 in good health. Sequencing was carried out using blood. The J gene is TRBJ2-7, the V gene TRBV4-2; D not resolved. Written as DNA, the CDR3 is TGTGCCAGCAGCCAAATCAATGAGCAGTACTTC. It specifies CASSQINEQYF.